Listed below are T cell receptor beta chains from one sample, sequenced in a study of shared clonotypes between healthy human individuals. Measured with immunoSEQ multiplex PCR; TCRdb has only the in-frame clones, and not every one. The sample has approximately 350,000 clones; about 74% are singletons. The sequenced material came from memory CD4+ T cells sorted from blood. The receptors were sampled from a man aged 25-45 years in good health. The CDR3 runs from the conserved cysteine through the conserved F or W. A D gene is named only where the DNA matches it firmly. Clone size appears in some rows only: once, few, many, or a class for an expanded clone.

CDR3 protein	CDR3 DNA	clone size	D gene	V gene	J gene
CASSLEQAGTDTQYF	TGCGCCAGCAGCTTGGAACAGGCCGGGACAGATACGCAGTATTTT	NA	NA	TRBV5-1	TRBJ2-3
CATSPGTSAYNEQFF	TGTGCCACCAGCCCCGGGACTAGCGCCTACAATGAGCAGTTCTTC	NA	TRBD2	TRBV15	TRBJ2-1
CASSSLAGTYEQYF	TGTGCCAGCAGCTCATTAGCGGGAACCTACGAGCAGTACTTC	NA	TRBD2	TRBV11-2	TRBJ2-7
CASSQDSIGDEKLFF	TGCGCCAGCAGCCAAGATTCTATTGGGGATGAAAAACTGTTTTTT	NA	NA	TRBV4-3	TRBJ1-4
CASSTQGAGNYGYTF	TGTGCCAGTAGTACACAGGGGGCGGGGAACTATGGCTACACCTTC	NA	TRBD1	TRBV19	TRBJ1-2
CASSLGRGFQETQYF	TGTGCCAGCAGCCTAGGACGGGGGTTTCAAGAGACCCAGTACTTC	NA	NA	TRBV28	TRBJ2-5
CASSVVSNEQFF	TGTGCCAGCAGCGTAGTAAGTAATGAGCAGTTCTTC	few	NA	TRBV7-9	TRBJ2-1
CASSPGAGFEQYF	TGTGCCAGCTCACCAGGGGCGGGTTTCGAGCAGTACTTC	NA	NA	TRBV18	TRBJ2-7
CASSFADRGSGYTF	TGTGCCAGCAGCTTCGCGGACAGGGGTTCTGGCTACACCTTC	few	TRBD1	TRBV11-2	TRBJ1-2
CASITSKSDTYNEQFF	TGTGCCAGCATAACTAGCAAGTCGGACACCTACAATGAGCAGTTCTTC	NA	NA	TRBV27	TRBJ2-1
CASKDPRMAGELFF	TGTGCCAGCAAAGATCCTAGAATGGCCGGGGAGCTGTTTTTT	NA	NA	TRBV28	TRBJ2-2
CASSLIPAGSYEQYF	TGTGCCAGCAGTTTAATCCCGGCAGGCTCCTACGAGCAGTACTTC	NA	NA	TRBV27	TRBJ2-7
CAWSQGYGYTF	TGTGCCTGGAGCCAGGGTTATGGCTACACCTTC	once	NA	TRBV30	TRBJ1-2
CASSAEGAGTEAFF	TGTGCCAGCAGTGCCGAGGGGGCCGGCACTGAAGCTTTCTTT	NA	TRBD1	TRBV6-1	TRBJ1-1
CASSLGGSNDNEQFF	TGCGCCAGCAGCTTGGGCGGGAGTAACGACAATGAGCAGTTCTTC	NA	TRBD2	TRBV5-1	TRBJ2-1
CASTLMQGGDTQYF	TGTGCCAGCACCCTAATGCAGGGTGGAGATACGCAGTATTTT	few	NA	TRBV5-4	TRBJ2-3
CASSQAAASSYNEQFF	TGTGCCAGCAGCCAAGCGGCGGCCTCTTCCTACAATGAGCAGTTCTTC	once	NA	TRBV4-2	TRBJ2-1
CASSLRRTGRGTEAFF	TGTGCCAGCAGCTTACGCAGGACAGGGAGGGGCACTGAAGCTTTCTTT	many	TRBD1	TRBV7-9	TRBJ1-1
CASSFPGGPTETQYF	TGTGCCAGCAGCTTCCCGGGAGGGCCCACGGAGACCCAGTACTTC	NA	TRBD2	TRBV7-3	TRBJ2-5
CASSYRLAGSQTQYF	TGTGCCAGCAGTTACAGACTAGCGGGATCTCAGACCCAGTACTTC	NA	TRBD2	TRBV6-5	TRBJ2-5
CASSLVGPGNYEQYF	TGCGCCAGCAGCTTGGTGGGTCCGGGAAACTACGAGCAGTACTTC	NA	NA	TRBV5-1	TRBJ2-7
CASSPTGTSNQPQHF	TGTGCCAGCAGCCCCACAGGAACTAGCAATCAGCCCCAGCATTTT	NA	NA	TRBV7-8	TRBJ1-5
CSVESANNEQFF	TGCAGCGTTGAAAGCGCCAACAATGAGCAGTTCTTC	NA	NA	TRBV29-1	TRBJ2-1
CASTETSAGGELFF	TGTGCCAGCACCGAGACTAGCGCCGGCGGGGAGCTGTTTTTT	many	TRBD2	TRBV7-9	TRBJ2-2
CASSRRSSGNTIYF	TGTGCCAGCAGTAGACGGAGCTCTGGAAACACCATATATTTT	NA	NA	TRBV2	TRBJ1-3
CARSAGTSGFNEQYF	TGTGCCAGAAGTGCCGGGACTAGCGGGTTCAACGAGCAGTACTTC	NA	TRBD2	TRBV5-3	TRBJ2-7
CASSPTGVLQPQHF	TGTGCCAGCAGCCCTACAGGGGTGCTGCAGCCCCAGCATTTT	NA	TRBD1	TRBV5-3	TRBJ1-5
CASSRDVNTEAFF	TGTGCCAGCTCAAGGGACGTAAACACTGAAGCTTTCTTT	NA	NA	TRBV18	TRBJ1-1
CASSIGRTGGETQYF	TGTGCCAGTAGTATAGGGCGAACAGGCGGGGAGACCCAGTACTTC	NA	NA	TRBV19	TRBJ2-5
CATSRDQGSSYGYTF	TGTGCCACCAGCAGAGATCAAGGCAGCAGCTATGGCTACACCTTC	NA	NA	TRBV15	TRBJ1-2
CASSQGLRGVTEAFF	TGTGCCAGCTCACAAGGACTCAGGGGTGTTACTGAAGCTTTCTTT	NA	NA	TRBV18	TRBJ1-1
CASSDRDSPYGYTF	TGTGCCAGCAGCGACCGAGACAGCCCCTATGGCTACACCTTC	NA	NA	TRBV9	TRBJ1-2
CSVGRDMNTEAFF	TGCAGCGTAGGAAGAGACATGAACACTGAAGCTTTCTTT	NA	NA	TRBV29-1	TRBJ1-1
CASSSGDGNYGYTF	TGCGCCAGCAGCTCCGGGGACGGGAACTATGGCTACACCTTC	NA	NA	TRBV5-1	TRBJ1-2
CASRETGWDTGELFF	TGCGCCAGCAGAGAGACAGGGTGGGACACCGGGGAGCTGTTTTTT	NA	TRBD1	TRBV5-1	TRBJ2-2
CSAQQGLDTEAFF	TGCAGCGCTCAACAGGGGTTGGACACTGAAGCTTTCTTT	few	TRBD1	TRBV29-1	TRBJ1-1
CASSPRGAPDTQYF	TGTGCCAGCTCACCACGGGGGGCTCCAGATACGCAGTATTTT	NA	NA	TRBV18	TRBJ2-3
CASSLAVGQPNEKLFF	TGCGCCAGCAGCTTGGCCGTAGGACAGCCTAATGAAAAACTGTTTTTT	NA	NA	TRBV5-1	TRBJ1-4
CASSPGGTESYEQYF	TGTGCCAGCAGCCCGGGGGGAACAGAGTCCTACGAGCAGTACTTC	once	TRBD2	TRBV28	TRBJ2-7